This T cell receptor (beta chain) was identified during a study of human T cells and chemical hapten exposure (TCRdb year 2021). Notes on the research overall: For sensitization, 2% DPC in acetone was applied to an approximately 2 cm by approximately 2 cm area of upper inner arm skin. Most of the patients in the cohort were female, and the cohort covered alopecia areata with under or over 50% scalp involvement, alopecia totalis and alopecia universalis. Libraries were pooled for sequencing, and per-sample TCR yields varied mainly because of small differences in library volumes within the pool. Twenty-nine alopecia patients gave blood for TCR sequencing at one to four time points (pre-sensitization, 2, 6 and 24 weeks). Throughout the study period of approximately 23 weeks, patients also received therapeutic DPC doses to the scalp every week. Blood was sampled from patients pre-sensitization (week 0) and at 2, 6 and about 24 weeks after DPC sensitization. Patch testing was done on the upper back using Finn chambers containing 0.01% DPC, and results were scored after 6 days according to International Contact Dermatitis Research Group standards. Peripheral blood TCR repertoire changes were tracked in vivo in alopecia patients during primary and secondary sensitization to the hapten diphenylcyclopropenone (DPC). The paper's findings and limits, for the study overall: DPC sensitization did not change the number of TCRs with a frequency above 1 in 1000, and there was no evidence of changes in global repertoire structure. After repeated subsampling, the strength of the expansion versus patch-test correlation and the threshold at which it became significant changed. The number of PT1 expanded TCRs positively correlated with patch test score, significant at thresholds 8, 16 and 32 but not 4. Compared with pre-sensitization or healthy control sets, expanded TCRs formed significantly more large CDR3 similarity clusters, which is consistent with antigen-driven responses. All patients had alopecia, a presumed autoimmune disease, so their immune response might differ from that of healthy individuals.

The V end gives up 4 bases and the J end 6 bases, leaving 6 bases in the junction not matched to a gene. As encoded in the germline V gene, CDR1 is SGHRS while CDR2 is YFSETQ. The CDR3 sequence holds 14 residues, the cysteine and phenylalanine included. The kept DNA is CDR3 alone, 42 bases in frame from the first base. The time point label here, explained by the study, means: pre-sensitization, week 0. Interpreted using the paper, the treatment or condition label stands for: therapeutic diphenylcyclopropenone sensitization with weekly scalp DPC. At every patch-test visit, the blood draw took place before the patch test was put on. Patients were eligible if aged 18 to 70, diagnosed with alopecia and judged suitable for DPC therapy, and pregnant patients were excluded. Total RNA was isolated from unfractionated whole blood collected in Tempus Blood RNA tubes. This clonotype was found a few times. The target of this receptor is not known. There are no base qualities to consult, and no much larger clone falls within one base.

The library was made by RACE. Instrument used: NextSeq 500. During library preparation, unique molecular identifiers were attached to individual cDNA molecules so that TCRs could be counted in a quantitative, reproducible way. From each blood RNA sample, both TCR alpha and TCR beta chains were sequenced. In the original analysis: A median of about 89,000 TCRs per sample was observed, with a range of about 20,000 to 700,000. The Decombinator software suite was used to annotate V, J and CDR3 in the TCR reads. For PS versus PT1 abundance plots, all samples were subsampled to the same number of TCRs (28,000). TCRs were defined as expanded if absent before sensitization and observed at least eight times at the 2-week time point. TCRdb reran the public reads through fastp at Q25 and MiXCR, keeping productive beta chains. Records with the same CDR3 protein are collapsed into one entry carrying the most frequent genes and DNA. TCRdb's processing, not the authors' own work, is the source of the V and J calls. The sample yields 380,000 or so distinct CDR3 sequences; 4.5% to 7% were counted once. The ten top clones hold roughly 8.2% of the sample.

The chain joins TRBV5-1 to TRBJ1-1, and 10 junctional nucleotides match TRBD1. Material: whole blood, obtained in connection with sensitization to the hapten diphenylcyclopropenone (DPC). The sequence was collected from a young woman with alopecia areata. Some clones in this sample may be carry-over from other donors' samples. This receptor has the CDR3 CASSTTGGISEAFF. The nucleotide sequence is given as TGCGCCAGCAGCACGACAGGGGGCATTTCTGAAGCTTTCTTT.